This TCR beta chain originates from a study of shared clonotypes between healthy human individuals. Study context: Researchers drew samples from two women and a few men aged 18 to 49.

Profiling relied on immunoSEQ multiplex PCR, and the TCRdb table lists in-frame clones only, not all of them. The sample lists around 320,000 clones; around 87% were seen once. This clone is medium-sized (0.01 to 0.1%) in the sample. Sequencing used memory CD8+ T cells sorted from blood. Subset described: CD45RO+ cells pooled with CCR7-negative TemRA cells. The sequence derives from a man aged 18 to 30 in good health.

The DNA for the CDR3 is TGTGCCAGCATTCTGGACTACGAGCAGTACTTC. Encoded protein: CASILDYEQYF. The chain joins TRBV2 to TRBJ2-7; D is ambiguous. Germline V gene sequence: CDR1 SNHLY, CDR2 FYNNEI. The CDR3 has 11 amino acids. The V end was cut by 7 bases, the J end by 3 bases, with 7 bases between.